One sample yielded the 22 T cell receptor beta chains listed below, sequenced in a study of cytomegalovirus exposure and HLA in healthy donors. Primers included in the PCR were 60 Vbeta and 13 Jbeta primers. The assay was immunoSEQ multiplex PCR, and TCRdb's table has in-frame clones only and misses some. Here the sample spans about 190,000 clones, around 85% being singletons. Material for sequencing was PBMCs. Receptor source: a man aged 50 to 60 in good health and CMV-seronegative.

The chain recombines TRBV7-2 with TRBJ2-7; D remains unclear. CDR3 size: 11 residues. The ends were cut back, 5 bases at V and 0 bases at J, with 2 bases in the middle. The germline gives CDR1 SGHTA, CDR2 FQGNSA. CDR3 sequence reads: CASSLSYEQYF. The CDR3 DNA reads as TGTGCCAGCAGCCTCTCCTACGAGCAGTACTTC.

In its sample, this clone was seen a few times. CDR3 in amino acids: CASSSDGTSGVLAKNIQYF. CDR3 nucleotides: TGTGCCAGCAGCTCCGATGGGACTAGCGGGGTCCTAGCCAAAAACATTCAGTACTTC. The chain recombines TRBV9 with TRBJ2-4; 13 bases line up with TRBD2. The CDR3 totals 19 residues. Germline V gene lookup returns CDR1 SGDLS and CDR2 YYNGEE. V lost 4 bases, J lost 0 bases, and 10 bases stayed unmatched.

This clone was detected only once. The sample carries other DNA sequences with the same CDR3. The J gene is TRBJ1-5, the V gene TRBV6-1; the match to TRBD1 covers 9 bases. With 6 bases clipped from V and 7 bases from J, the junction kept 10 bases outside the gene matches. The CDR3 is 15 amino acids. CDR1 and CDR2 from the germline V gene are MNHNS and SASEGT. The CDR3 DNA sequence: TGTGCCAGCAGAGCCACAGGGGGCGCGGGCCAGCCCCAGCATTTT. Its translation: CASRATGGAGQPQHF.

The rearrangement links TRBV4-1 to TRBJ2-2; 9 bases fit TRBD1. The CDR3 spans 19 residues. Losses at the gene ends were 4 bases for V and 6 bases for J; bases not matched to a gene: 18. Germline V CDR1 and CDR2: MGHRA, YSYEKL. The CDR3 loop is CASSPRQFGQGFNAGELFF. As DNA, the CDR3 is TGCGCCAGCAGCCCCAGACAGTTCGGACAGGGGTTTAACGCCGGGGAGCTGTTTTTT.

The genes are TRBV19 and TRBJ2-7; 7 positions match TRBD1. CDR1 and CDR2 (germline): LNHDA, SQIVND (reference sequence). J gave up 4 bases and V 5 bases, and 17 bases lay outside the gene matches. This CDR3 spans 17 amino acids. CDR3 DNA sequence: TGTGCCAGTAGTCCGCATACTTACAGGGGTGATGTATACGAGCAGTACTTC. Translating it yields CASSPHTYRGDVYEQYF.

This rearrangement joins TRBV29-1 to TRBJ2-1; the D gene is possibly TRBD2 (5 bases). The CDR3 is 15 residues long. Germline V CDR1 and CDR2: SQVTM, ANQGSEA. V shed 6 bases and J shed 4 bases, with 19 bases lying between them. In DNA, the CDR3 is TGCAGCGTCCGAGGGAGCAGTTCCTTTTACAATGAGCAGTTCTTC. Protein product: CSVRGSSSFYNEQFF.

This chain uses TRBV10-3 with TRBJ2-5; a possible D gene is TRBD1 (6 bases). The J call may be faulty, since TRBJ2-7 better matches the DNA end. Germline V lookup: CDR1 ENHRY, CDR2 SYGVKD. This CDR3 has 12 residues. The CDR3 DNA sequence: TGTGCCATCAGGGAGGACAGTTACGAGCAGTACTTC. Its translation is CAIREDSYEQYF.

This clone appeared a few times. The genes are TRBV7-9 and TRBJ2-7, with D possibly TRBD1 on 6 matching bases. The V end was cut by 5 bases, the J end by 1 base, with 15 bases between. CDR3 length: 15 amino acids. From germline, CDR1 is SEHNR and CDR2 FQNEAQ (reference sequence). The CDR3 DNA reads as TGTGCCAGCAGCAGAAGACAGGTCGAATCCTACGAGCAGTACTTC. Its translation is CASSRRQVESYEQYF.

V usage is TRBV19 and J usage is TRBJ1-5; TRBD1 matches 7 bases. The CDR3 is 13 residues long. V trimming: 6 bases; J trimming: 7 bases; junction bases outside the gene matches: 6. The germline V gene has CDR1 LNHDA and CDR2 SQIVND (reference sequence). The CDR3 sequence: CASSDRAGQPQHF. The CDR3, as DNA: TGTGCCAGTAGCGACAGGGCCGGGCAGCCCCAGCATTTT.

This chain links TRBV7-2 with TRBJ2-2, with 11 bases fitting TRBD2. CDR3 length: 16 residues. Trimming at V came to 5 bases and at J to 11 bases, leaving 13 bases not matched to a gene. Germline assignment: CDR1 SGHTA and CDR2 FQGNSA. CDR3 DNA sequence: TGTGCCAGCAGCCCCGGGGGCTCGACTAGCGGGGAAGAGCTGTTTTTT. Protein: CASSPGGSTSGEELFF.

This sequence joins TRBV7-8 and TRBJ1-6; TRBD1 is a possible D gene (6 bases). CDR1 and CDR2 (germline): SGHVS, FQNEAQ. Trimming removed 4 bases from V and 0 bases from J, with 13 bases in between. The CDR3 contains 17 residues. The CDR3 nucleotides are TGTGCCAGCAGCTATTACAGGGCGAGCTCCTATAATTCACCCCTCCACTTT. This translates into CASSYYRASSYNSPLHF.

CDR3: CASSAQGSNQPQHF. Here the CDR3 DNA reads TGTGCCAGCAGCGCACAGGGGAGCAATCAGCCCCAGCATTTT. This chain joins TRBV7-9 and TRBJ1-5, with 7 bases identical to TRBD1. V lost 5 bases and J lost 1; bases outside the gene matches: 2. The germline V gene encodes CDR1 SEHNR and CDR2 FQNEAQ (reference sequence). There are 14 residues in the CDR3. Full variable domain (remainder filled in from reference TRBV7-9 and TRBJ1-5): DTGVSQNPRHKITKRGQNVTFRCDPISEHNRLYWYRQTLGQGPEFLTYFQNEAQLEKSRLLSDRFSAERPKGSFSTLEIQRTEQGDSAMYLCASSAQGSNQPQHFGDGTRLSIL.

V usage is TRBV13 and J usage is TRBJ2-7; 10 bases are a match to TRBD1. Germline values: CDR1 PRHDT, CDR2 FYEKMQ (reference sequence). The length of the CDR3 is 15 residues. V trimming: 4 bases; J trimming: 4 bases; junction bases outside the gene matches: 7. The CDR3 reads CASSSSRDRGYEQYF. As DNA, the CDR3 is TGTGCCAGCAGCTCGTCCCGGGACAGGGGTTACGAGCAGTACTTC.

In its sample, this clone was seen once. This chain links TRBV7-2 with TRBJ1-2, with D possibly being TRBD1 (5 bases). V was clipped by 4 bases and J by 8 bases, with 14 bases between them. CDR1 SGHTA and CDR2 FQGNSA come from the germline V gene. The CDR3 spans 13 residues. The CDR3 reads CASSSYRGEGYTF. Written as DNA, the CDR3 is TGTGCCAGCAGCTCGTACCGGGGGGAGGGCTACACCTTC.

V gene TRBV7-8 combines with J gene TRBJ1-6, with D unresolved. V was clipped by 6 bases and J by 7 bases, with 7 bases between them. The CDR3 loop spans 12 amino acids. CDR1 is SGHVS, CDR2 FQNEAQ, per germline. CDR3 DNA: TGTGCCAGCAGTTTCGTCAATTCACCCCTCCACTTT. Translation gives CASSFVNSPLHF.

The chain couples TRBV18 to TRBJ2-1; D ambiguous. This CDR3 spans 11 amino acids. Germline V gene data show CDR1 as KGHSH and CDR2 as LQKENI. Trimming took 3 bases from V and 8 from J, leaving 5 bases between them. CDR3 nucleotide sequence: TGTGCCAGCTCACCCCTAGATGAGCAGTTCTTC. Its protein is CASSPLDEQFF.

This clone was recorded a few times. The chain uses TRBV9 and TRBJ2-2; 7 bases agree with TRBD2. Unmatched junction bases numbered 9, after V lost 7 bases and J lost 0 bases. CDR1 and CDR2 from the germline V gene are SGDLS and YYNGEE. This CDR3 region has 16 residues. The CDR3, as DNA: TGTGCCAGCGGTGCGGGGGATCGGCCGAACACCGGGGAGCTGTTTTTT. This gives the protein CASGAGDRPNTGELFF.

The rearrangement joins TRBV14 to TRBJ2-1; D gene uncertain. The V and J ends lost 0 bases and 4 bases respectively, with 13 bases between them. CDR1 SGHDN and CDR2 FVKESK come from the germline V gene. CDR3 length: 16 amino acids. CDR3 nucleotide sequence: TGTGCCAGCAGCCAAGATCTACTCACCTTTTACAATGAGCAGTTCTTC. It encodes CASSQDLLTFYNEQFF.

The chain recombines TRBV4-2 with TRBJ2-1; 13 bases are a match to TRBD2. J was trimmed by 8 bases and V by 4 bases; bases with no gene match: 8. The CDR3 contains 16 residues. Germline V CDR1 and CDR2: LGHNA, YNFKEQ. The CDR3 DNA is TGTGCCAGCAGCCTACCACTAGCGGGGGGGCTTGATGAGCAGTTCTTC. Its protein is CASSLPLAGGLDEQFF.

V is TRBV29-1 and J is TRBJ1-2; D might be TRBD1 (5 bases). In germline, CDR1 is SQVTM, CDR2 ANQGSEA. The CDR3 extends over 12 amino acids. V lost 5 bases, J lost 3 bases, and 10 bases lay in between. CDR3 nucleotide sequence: TGCAGCGTTCAGAAGGGGTACTATGGCTACACCTTC. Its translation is CSVQKGYYGYTF.

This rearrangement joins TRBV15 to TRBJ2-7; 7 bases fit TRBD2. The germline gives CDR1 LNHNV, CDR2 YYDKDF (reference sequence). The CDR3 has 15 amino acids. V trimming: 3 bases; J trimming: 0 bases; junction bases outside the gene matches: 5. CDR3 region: CATSSPRDYSYEQYF. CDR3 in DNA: TGTGCCACCAGCAGTCCCCGGGACTACTCCTACGAGCAGTACTTC.

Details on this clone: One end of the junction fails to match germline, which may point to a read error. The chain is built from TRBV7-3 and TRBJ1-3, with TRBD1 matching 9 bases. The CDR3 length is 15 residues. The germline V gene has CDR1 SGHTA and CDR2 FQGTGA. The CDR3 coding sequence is TGTGCCAGCAGCCTAACCGGACAGGGGACCAACACCATATATTTT. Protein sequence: CASSLTGQGTNTIYF. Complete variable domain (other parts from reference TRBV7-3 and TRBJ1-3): GAGVSQTPSNKVTEKGKYVELRCDPISGHTALYWYRQSLGQGPEFLIYFQGTGAADDSGLPNDRFFAVRPEGSVSTLKIQRTERGDSAVYLCASSLTGQGTNTIYFGEGSWLTVV.